A single sample is the source of the 28 T cell receptor beta chains below, sequenced in a study of technical replicates of blood from a handful of donors. The data were produced by immunoSEQ multiplex PCR, yet TCRdb's version contains in-frame clones alone and is incomplete. The sample includes about 56,000 clones, roughly 95% of them seen just once. The sample taken for sequencing was PBMCs. These receptors all come from a human donor in good health. Some clones in this sample may be carry-over from other donors' samples.

V and J are TRBV2 and TRBJ2-7; D uncertain. Trimming left V 6 bases short and J 3 bases short, with 9 bases between. There are 12 residues in the CDR3. CDR1 and CDR2 (germline): SNHLY, FYNNEI. The CDR3 nucleotides are TGTGCCAGCAGAGCTAACAGCTACGAGCAGTACTTC. Encoded protein: CASRANSYEQYF.

The chain carries TRBV7-8 and TRBJ2-5; 9 nucleotides line up with TRBD2. Unmatched junction bases numbered 5, after V lost 4 bases and J lost 2 bases. CDR1 SGHVS and CDR2 FQNEAQ come from the germline V gene. The CDR3 sequence is 15 residues long. DNA of the CDR3: TGTGCCAGCAGCTCAGGACTAGCGAGGCAAGAGACCCAGTACTTC. Amino acids: CASSSGLARQETQYF.

V and J are TRBV18 and TRBJ2-1; TRBD1 might be the D (5 bases). Germline V CDR1 and CDR2: KGHSH, LQKENI. V was shortened by 0 bases and J by 4 bases, with 7 bases between the two germline ends. CDR3 length equals 14 residues. The CDR3 DNA reads as TGTGCCAGCTCACCACCGAAGGGGTACAATGAGCAGTTCTTC. Translation gives CASSPPKGYNEQFF.

This clone was seen only once. The rearrangement joins TRBV4-3 to TRBJ1-3; possible D gene TRBD1, 6 bases. Germline V gives CDR1 LGHNA, CDR2 YSLEER. There are 15 residues in the CDR3. With 5 bases removed from V and 2 bases from J, the gap between germline ends came to 13 bases. The chain's CDR3 is CASSNEGVPGNTIYF. The DNA of the CDR3 is TGCGCCAGCAGCAACGAGGGGGTCCCTGGAAACACCATATATTTT.

This clone was seen a few times. J is TRBJ1-1 and V is TRBV6-4; D unclear. Germline CDR1 and CDR2: MRHNA and SNTAGT. The CDR3 length is 17 residues. V was cut by 2 bases and J by 1 base, with 17 bases left in between. For the CDR3, the DNA is TGTGCCAGCAGTGACACCCTCATTGGCCGCAAGAACACTGAAGCTTTCTTT. Its translation is CASSDTLIGRKNTEAFF.

The chain carries TRBV4-2 and TRBJ2-7; 7 bases fit TRBD2. There are 13 residues in the CDR3. Looked up from germline, CDR1 is LGHNA and CDR2 is YNFKEQ. Trimming removed 4 bases from V and 2 bases from J; junction bases left unmatched: 2. The CDR3 protein is CASSPTSAYEQYF. The CDR3 bases are TGTGCCAGCAGCCCTACTAGCGCCTACGAGCAGTACTTC.

This clone was observed once. The chain is built from TRBV4-3 and TRBJ2-3; tentative D call: TRBD2 (6 bases). This CDR3 is built from 14 residues. V gave up 1 base and J gave up 5 bases, with 10 bases separating them. Germline V gene data show CDR1 as LGHNA and CDR2 as YSLEER. CDR3 region: CASSQGREKDTQYF. CDR3 nucleotide sequence: TGCGCCAGCAGCCAAGGCCGGGAGAAAGATACGCAGTATTTT.

CDR3 region: CASSPQGSGYEQYF. The CDR3 nucleotides are TGTGCCAGCAGCCCACAGGGGTCAGGCTACGAGCAGTACTTC. The chain couples TRBV7-2 to TRBJ2-7, with 7 bases that match TRBD1. J was trimmed by 3 bases and V by 5 bases; bases with no gene match: 7. This CDR3 has 14 amino acids. From germline, CDR1 is SGHTA and CDR2 FQGNSA.

The chain employs TRBV20-1 and TRBJ1-2, with D unresolved. V was clipped by 3 bases and J by 8 bases, with 10 bases between them. Per the germline V gene, CDR1 is DFQATT and CDR2 is SNEGSKA (reference sequence). This CDR3 comprises 11 residues. CDR3 DNA: TGCAGTGCTAGTGACCGGGGAGGCTACACCTTC. Its translation: CSASDRGGYTF.

This clone was observed once. This chain links TRBV5-1 with TRBJ2-5, with unresolved D. CDR3 length: 14 residues. With 5 bases removed from V and 5 bases from J, the gap between germline ends came to 16 bases. Germline loops: CDR1 SGHRS, CDR2 YFSETQ. Here the CDR3 DNA reads TGCGCCAGCAGTGCTTCCGGGTTTGGGGAGACCCAGTACTTC. Residues: CASSASGFGETQYF.

The chain carries TRBV7-9 and TRBJ2-2; tentatively, D is TRBD2 (5 bases). With 5 bases removed from V and 2 bases from J, the gap between germline ends came to 18 bases. The CDR3 consists of 17 residues. Germline CDR1 is SEHNR and CDR2 is FQNEAQ (reference sequence). For the CDR3, the DNA is TGTGCCAGCAGCCCCCCCTTGGTGGGGAGAAACACCGGGGAGCTGTTTTTT. Translating it yields CASSPPLVGRNTGELFF.

The chain uses TRBV30 and TRBJ1-4, with 10 bases fitting TRBD1. V was clipped by 1 base and J by 8 bases; unmatched bases: 1. CDR1 is GTSNPN, CDR2 SVGIG, per germline (reference sequence). This CDR3 region has 13 residues. In DNA form, the CDR3 reads TGTGCCTGGAGTGGGGGACAGGGGGAAAAACTGTTTTTT. Its protein is CAWSGGQGEKLFF.

V and J are TRBV6-5 and TRBJ2-7, with TRBD2 matching over 12 bases. Germline CDR1 and CDR2: MNHEY and SVGAGI. This CDR3 comprises 15 residues. V shed 5 bases, J shed 1 base, and the junction held 3 bases outside the gene matches. This CDR3 is CASSPTSGRSYEQYF. Written as DNA, the CDR3 is TGTGCCAGCAGTCCCACTAGCGGGAGGTCCTACGAGCAGTACTTC.

This clone was recorded only once. The chain joins TRBV4-3 to TRBJ2-7, with 7 nucleotides matching TRBD1. The CDR3 extends over 13 amino acids. The trim removed 5 bases at V and 4 bases at J, leaving 5 bases unmatched. The germline CDR1 and CDR2 sequences are LGHNA and YSLEER. CDR3 amino acids: CASSGSQGYEQYF. The CDR3 DNA reads as TGCGCCAGCAGCGGATCACAGGGGTACGAGCAGTACTTC.

The gene calls are TRBV19 and TRBJ1-1; weak D call: TRBD1 (5 bases). CDR1 and CDR2 from the germline V gene are LNHDA and SQIVND (reference sequence). The germline V and J ends were trimmed by 4 bases and 4 bases, with 19 bases remaining between them. This CDR3 has 16 amino acids. The CDR3 DNA follows: TGTGCCAGTAGTAAACCGGGGGGGGTTATGGGCACTGAAGCTTTCTTT. It encodes CASSKPGGVMGTEAFF. Looking up the rest from reference TRBV19 and TRBJ1-1 gives the full variable domain: DGGITQSPKYLFRKEGQNVTLSCEQNLNHDAMYWYRQDPGQGLRLIYYSQIVNDFQKGDIAEGYSVSREKKESFPLTVTSAQKNPTAFYLCASSKPGGVMGTEAFFGQGTRLTVV.

The chain is built from TRBV27 and TRBJ2-7; D unclear. V lost 3 bases and J lost 3, with 6 bases in between. Germline assignment: CDR1 MNHEY and CDR2 SMNVEV (reference sequence). The CDR3 loop spans 12 amino acids. Here the CDR3 DNA reads TGTGCCAGCAGTTTTTACGGCTACGAGCAGTACTTC. It codes for CASSFYGYEQYF.

The gene calls are TRBV27 and TRBJ1-1; TRBD1 is a possible D gene (5 bases). Between the trimmed V and J ends, which lost 6 bases and 4 bases, there was a span of 15 bases. This CDR3 is built from 14 residues. Germline V lookup: CDR1 MNHEY, CDR2 SMNVEV (reference sequence). DNA for the CDR3: TGTGCCAGCAGGGGGGGTTACGATGTCACTGAAGCTTTCTTT. Amino acids: CASRGGYDVTEAFF.

The genes are TRBV7-3 and TRBJ2-5; D gene ambiguous. Trimming shortened V by 0 bases and J by 2 bases, and 4 bases separated the two germline ends. The CDR3 spans 13 residues. CDR1 and CDR2 (germline): SGHTA, FQGTGA. CDR3 amino acids: CASSLTRQETQYF. The DNA for the CDR3 is TGTGCCAGCAGCTTAACGAGGCAAGAGACCCAGTACTTC.

V usage is TRBV4-2 and J usage is TRBJ2-2; 15 positions agree with TRBD2. CDR3 length equals 22 residues. V shed 0 bases and J 1 base; nucleotides not matched to a gene: 12. Germline CDR1 and CDR2: LGHNA and YNFKEQ. CDR3 nucleotides: TGTGCCAGCAGCCAAGAAGGGCGGTTCGGGACTAGCGGGAGGAGGAACACCGGGGAGCTGTTTTTT. It codes for CASSQEGRFGTSGRRNTGELFF.

This chain links TRBV7-2 with TRBJ2-3; the match to TRBD2 covers 13 bases. Germline lookup yields CDR1 SGHTA and CDR2 FQGNSA. The CDR3 consists of 17 residues. J lost 7 bases, V lost 3 bases, and 10 bases had no gene match. The CDR3 DNA reads TGTGCCAGCAGCTTTTCTGGACTAGCGGGGGAACCTTATACGCAGTATTTT. Amino acid sequence: CASSFSGLAGEPYTQYF.

The V gene is TRBV15, the J gene TRBJ2-7, with TRBD1 matching over 12 bases. The germline CDR1 and CDR2 sequences are LNHNV and YYDKDF (reference sequence). Trimming removed 3 bases from V and 7 bases from J; junction bases left unmatched: 10. The length of the CDR3 is 16 residues. The CDR3 is CATSRMPGQGAEEQYF. CDR3 DNA sequence: TGTGCCACCAGCAGGATGCCGGGACAGGGGGCTGAAGAGCAGTACTTC.

The J gene is TRBJ2-7, the V gene TRBV5-1, with 10 bases identical to TRBD2. Germline V gene lookup returns CDR1 SGHRS and CDR2 YFSETQ. This CDR3 region has 15 residues. After removal of 3 bases from V and 3 bases from J, the junction contained 6 bases not matched to a gene. In nucleotides, the CDR3 is TGCGCCAGCAGCTGGGATAGCGGGGGGTACTACGAGCAGTACTTC. This translates into CASSWDSGGYYEQYF.

This clone is classed as medium-sized. The J gene is TRBJ2-7, the V gene TRBV4-3, with D perhaps matching TRBD1 (6 bases). Trimming stripped 0 bases from V and 2 bases from J, with 11 bases between. Germline V gene lookup returns CDR1 LGHNA and CDR2 YSLEER. The CDR3 extends over 15 amino acids. As DNA, the CDR3 is TGCGCCAGCAGCCAAGATAGGACAGCCACCTACGAGCAGTACTTC. This translates into CASSQDRTATYEQYF.

The chain links TRBV5-1 to TRBJ2-1; 8 bases map to TRBD1. The germline V gene encodes CDR1 SGHRS and CDR2 YFSETQ. Trimming cost V 2 bases and J 9 bases; bases outside gene matches: 7. The CDR3 runs to 14 residues. CDR3 protein: CASSFRAGGPEQFF. CDR3 coding DNA: TGCGCCAGCAGCTTTAGGGCAGGGGGCCCTGAGCAGTTCTTC.

This clone came up once. The chain links TRBV18 to TRBJ1-1; D unresolved. CDR1 is KGHSH and CDR2 is LQKENI in the germline V gene. CDR3 size: 14 residues. Trimming shortened V by 3 bases and J by 7 bases, and 15 bases separated the two germline ends. The CDR3: CASSPGVGEVEAFF. The CDR3, as DNA: TGTGCCAGCTCACCTGGAGTGGGTGAGGTTGAAGCTTTCTTT.

The chain links TRBV7-2 to TRBJ1-6; D possibly corresponds to TRBD1 (6 bases). V dropped 3 bases and J dropped 6 bases, with 12 bases sitting between them. Germline CDR1 reads SGHTA; CDR2 reads FQGNSA. The CDR3 totals 15 residues. CDR3 DNA sequence: TGTGCCAGCAGCTTTGGGGGCGCGGGTAATTCACCCCTCCACTTT. Protein product: CASSFGGAGNSPLHF.

The chain is built from TRBV4-1 and TRBJ2-1; 15 positions match TRBD2. The CDR3 loop spans 17 amino acids. The trim removed 2 bases at V and 6 bases at J, leaving 5 bases unmatched. Germline V gene data show CDR1 as MGHRA and CDR2 as YSYEKL. In nucleotides, the CDR3 is TGCGCCAGCAGCCAAATAGGGGGACTAGCGGGGGGCAATGAGCAGTTCTTC. It yields the protein CASSQIGGLAGGNEQFF.

The chain has TRBV7-3 and TRBJ2-5; D call uncertain. This CDR3 is built from 15 residues. Germline lookup yields CDR1 SGHTA and CDR2 FQGTGA. V was shortened by 0 bases and J by 5 bases, with 13 bases between the two germline ends. CDR3 residues: CASSLTSGSWETQYF. The DNA for the CDR3 is TGTGCCAGCAGCTTAACCTCCGGGTCATGGGAGACCCAGTACTTC.